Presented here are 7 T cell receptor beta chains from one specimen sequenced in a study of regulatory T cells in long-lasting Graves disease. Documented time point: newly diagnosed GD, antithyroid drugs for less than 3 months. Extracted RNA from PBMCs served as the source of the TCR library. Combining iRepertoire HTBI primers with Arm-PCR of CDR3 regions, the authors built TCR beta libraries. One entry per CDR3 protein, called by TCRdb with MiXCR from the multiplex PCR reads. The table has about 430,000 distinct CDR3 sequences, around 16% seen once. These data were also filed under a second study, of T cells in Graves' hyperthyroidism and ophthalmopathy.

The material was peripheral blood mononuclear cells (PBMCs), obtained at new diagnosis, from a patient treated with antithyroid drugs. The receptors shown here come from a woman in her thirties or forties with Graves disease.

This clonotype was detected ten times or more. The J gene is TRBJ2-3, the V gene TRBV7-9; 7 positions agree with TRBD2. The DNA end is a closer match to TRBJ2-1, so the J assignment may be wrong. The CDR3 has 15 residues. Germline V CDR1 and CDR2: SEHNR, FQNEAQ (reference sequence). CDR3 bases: TGTGCCAGCAGCTTAAGGTCGAGCGGGAACAGTGAGCAGTTCTTC. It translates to CASSLRSSGNSEQFF.

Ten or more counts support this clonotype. In DNA, the CDR3 is TGTGCCAGCAGCTTACGCCCAGGGTCAGATACGCAGTATTTT. Translated, it gives CASSLRPGSDTQYF. The chain employs TRBV7-2 and TRBJ2-3; D might be TRBD1 (5 bases). The ends were cut back, 2 bases at V and 4 bases at J, with 10 bases in the middle. This CDR3 contains 14 residues. Per germline, CDR1 SGHTA and CDR2 FQGNSA.

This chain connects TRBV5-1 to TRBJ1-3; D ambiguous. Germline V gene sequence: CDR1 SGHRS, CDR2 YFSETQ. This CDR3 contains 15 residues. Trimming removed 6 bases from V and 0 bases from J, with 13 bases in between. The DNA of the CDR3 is TGCGCCAGCACTGCCGACGGGAACTCTGGAAACACCATATATTTT. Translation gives CASTADGNSGNTIYF. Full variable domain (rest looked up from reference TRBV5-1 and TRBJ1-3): KAGVTQTPRYLIKTRGQQVTLSCSPISGHRSVSWYQQTPGQGLQFLFEYFSETQRNKGNFPGRFSGRQFSNSRSEMNVSTLELGDSALYLCASTADGNSGNTIYFGEGSWLTVV.

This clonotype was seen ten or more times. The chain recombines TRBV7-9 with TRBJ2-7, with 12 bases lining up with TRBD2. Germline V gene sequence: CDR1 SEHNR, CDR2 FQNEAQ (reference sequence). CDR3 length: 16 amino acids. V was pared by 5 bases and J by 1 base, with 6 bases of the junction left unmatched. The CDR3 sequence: CASSLRTSGDSYEQYF. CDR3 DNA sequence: TGTGCCAGCAGCCTCCGGACTAGCGGGGATTCCTACGAGCAGTACTTC.

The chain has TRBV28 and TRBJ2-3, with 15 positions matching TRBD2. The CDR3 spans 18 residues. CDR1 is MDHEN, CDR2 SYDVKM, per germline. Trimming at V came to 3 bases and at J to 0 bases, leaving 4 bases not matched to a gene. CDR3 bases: TGTGCCAGCAGTTTCGGGACTAGCGGGAGGATAAGCACAGATACGCAGTATTTT. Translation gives CASSFGTSGRISTDTQYF.

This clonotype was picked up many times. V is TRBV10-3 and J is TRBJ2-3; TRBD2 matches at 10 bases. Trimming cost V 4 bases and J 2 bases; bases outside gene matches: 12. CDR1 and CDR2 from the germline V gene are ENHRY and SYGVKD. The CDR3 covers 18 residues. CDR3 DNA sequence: TGTGCCATCAGTGCACCAAACCTTACTAGCGGGAACACAGATACGCAGTATTTT. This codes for CAISAPNLTSGNTDTQYF.

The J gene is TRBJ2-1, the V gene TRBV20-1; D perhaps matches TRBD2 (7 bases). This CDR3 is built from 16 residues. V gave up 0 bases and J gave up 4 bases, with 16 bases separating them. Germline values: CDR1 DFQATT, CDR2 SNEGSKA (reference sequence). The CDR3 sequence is CSARERGGASYNEQFF. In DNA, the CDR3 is TGCAGTGCTAGAGAGAGGGGGGGAGCGTCATACAATGAGCAGTTCTTC.